The 27 T cell receptor beta chains listed next were all sequenced from one sample in a study of OX40 agonist ivuxolimab in advanced cancers. Clones were sequenced by immunoSEQ multiplex PCR, and TCRdb holds only the in-frame ones, with some missing. This repertoire shows tens of thousands of clones, around nine tenths found once; its top ten account for approximately 0.55%. The specimen comprised CD4+ or CD8+ T cells sorted from blood, sampled in a trial of the OX40 agonist ivuxolimab. The receptors originated from an adult with an advanced solid tumor such as melanoma, head and neck, liver or kidney cancer.

The V and J genes are TRBV7-3 and TRBJ2-6; D gene ambiguous. V lost 4 bases and J lost 1, with 5 bases in between. The germline V gene encodes CDR1 SGHTA and CDR2 FQGTGA. The CDR3 length is 14 residues. The CDR3 loop reads CASSSGSGANVLTF. The CDR3 bases are TGTGCCAGCAGCTCAGGATCTGGGGCCAACGTCCTGACTTTC.

This chain links TRBV4-2 with TRBJ2-7, with a tentative D call TRBD2 (7 bases). Germline V gene lookup returns CDR1 LGHNA and CDR2 YNFKEQ. Trimming cost V 0 bases and J 4 bases, with 16 bases left between them. This CDR3 region has 16 residues. The CDR3 bases are TGTGCCAGCAGCCAAGAGAAAGGGGGGGGGCCATACGAGCAGTACTTC. As protein: CASSQEKGGGPYEQYF.

The chain has TRBV7-9 and TRBJ2-3; D unclear. From germline, CDR1 is SEHNR and CDR2 FQNEAQ (reference sequence). The CDR3 consists of 13 residues. V gave up 3 bases and J gave up 5 bases, with 9 bases separating them. As DNA, the CDR3 is TGTGCCAGCAGCTTCCCCCGCGGAGATACGCAGTATTTT. Translation gives CASSFPRGDTQYF.

This rearrangement joins TRBV5-1 to TRBJ2-3, with 12 bases matching TRBD2. Germline V gene data show CDR1 as SGHRS and CDR2 as YFSETQ. The CDR3 sequence is 17 residues long. V lost 4 bases and J lost 0; bases outside the gene matches: 6. The CDR3 loop reads CASSPLAGGTSTDTQYF. The CDR3, as DNA: TGCGCCAGCAGCCCGCTAGCGGGAGGGACTAGCACAGATACGCAGTATTTT.

This clone was counted a single time. The chain links TRBV27 to TRBJ2-7, with 10 bases fitting TRBD1. The CDR3 is 15 residues long. Per the germline V gene, CDR1 is MNHEY and CDR2 is SMNVEV (reference sequence). V gave up 2 bases and J gave up 3 bases; unmatched junction bases: 4. The CDR3 sequence: CASSLRGQGGYEQYF. In DNA form, the CDR3 reads TGTGCCAGCAGTTTAAGAGGACAGGGGGGCTACGAGCAGTACTTC.

This clone has more than one count but fewer than ten. The V gene is TRBV11-3, the J gene TRBJ2-7; no reliable D call. Looked up from germline, CDR1 is SGHNT and CDR2 is YENEEA. Trimming left V 6 bases short and J 3 bases short, with 12 bases between. The CDR3 has 13 residues. DNA of the CDR3: TGTGCCAGCAGTTTACGAGGCAGCTACGAGCAGTACTTC. Amino acid sequence: CASSLRGSYEQYF.

This clone was found a few times. The chain carries TRBV2 and TRBJ2-1; TRBD1 agrees at 9 bases. In germline, CDR1 is SNHLY, CDR2 FYNNEI. The V segment lost 7 bases and the J segment 3 bases; nucleotides outside the gene matches: 7. The CDR3 runs 15 residues. CDR3 residues: CASTNDRGYYNEQFF. The CDR3, as DNA: TGTGCCAGCACTAACGACAGGGGGTACTACAATGAGCAGTTCTTC. The full variable domain, completed using reference TRBV2 and TRBJ2-1, is EPEVTQTPSHQVTQMGQEVILRCVPISNHLYFYWYRQILGQKVEFLVSFYNNEISEKSEIFDDQFSVERPDGSNFTLKIRSTKLEDSAMYFCASTNDRGYYNEQFFGPGTRLTVL.

This chain connects TRBV28 to TRBJ1-5; 10 bases agree with TRBD1. The CDR3 length is 19 residues. V shed 5 bases and J 4 bases; nucleotides not matched to a gene: 17. Germline V lookup: CDR1 MDHEN, CDR2 SYDVKM. CDR3 amino acids: CASSPPPDRGQGGNQPQHF. DNA for the CDR3: TGTGCCAGCAGTCCGCCCCCTGACAGGGGGCAAGGAGGTAATCAGCCCCAGCATTTT.

CDR3 sequence reads: CASRGQGSYNEQFF. The DNA for the CDR3 is TGTGCCAGTCGCGGACAGGGGTCCTACAATGAGCAGTTCTTC. The V call is TRBV19, the J call TRBJ2-1; 9 nucleotides agree with TRBD1. Germline V gene sequence: CDR1 LNHDA, CDR2 SQIVND (reference sequence). Trimming cost V 8 bases and J 1 base; bases outside gene matches: 3. The CDR3 extends over 14 amino acids.

The genes are TRBV4-3 and TRBJ2-7; D may be TRBD2 (5 bases). The CDR3 is 22 amino acids. V lost 0 bases, J lost 3 bases, and 33 bases lay in between. Per the germline V gene, CDR1 is LGHNA and CDR2 is YSLEER. CDR3 protein: CASSQELATDPRTGRRIYEQYF. The DNA for the CDR3 is TGCGCCAGCAGCCAAGAATTAGCGACGGATCCACGGACCGGTAGACGGATCTACGAGCAGTACTTC.

The rearrangement uses TRBV7-2 and TRBJ2-4; maybe TRBD1 (6 bases). Trimming removed 0 bases from V and 5 bases from J, with 8 bases in between. In germline, CDR1 is SGHTA, CDR2 FQGNSA. CDR3 size: 14 residues. Here the CDR3 DNA reads TGTGCCAGCAGCTTAGCAAGACAGGAAAACATTCAGTACTTC. This translates into CASSLARQENIQYF.

The V gene is TRBV5-1, the J gene TRBJ2-5; tentative D call: TRBD2 (6 bases). The germline V gene encodes CDR1 SGHRS and CDR2 YFSETQ. V was cut by 4 bases and J by 5 bases, with 18 bases left in between. The CDR3 has 15 amino acids. DNA for the CDR3: TGCGCCAGCAGCCTACCCCTCGGGGCGGGGGAGACCCAGTACTTC. Amino acids: CASSLPLGAGETQYF.

The chain links TRBV5-6 to TRBJ2-1; the match to TRBD2 covers 11 bases. Germline V gene sequence: CDR1 SGHDT, CDR2 YYEEEE. V was clipped by 1 base and J by 9 bases; unmatched bases: 6. CDR3 length: 15 residues. As DNA, the CDR3 is TGTGCCAGCAGCTTGCCTAGCGGGAGGAGGGGTGAGCAGTTCTTC. Its translation is CASSLPSGRRGEQFF.

This chain joins TRBV21-1 and TRBJ1-4; TRBD1, the table's D call, lacks a check against the DNA. TRBV21-1 is a pseudogene. CDR3 size: 19 residues. The CDR3 protein is CASSKEEDRGELPSEKLFF. DNA of the CDR3: TGTGCCAGCAGCAAAGAAGAGGACAGGGGTGAATTACCCAGTGAAAAACTGTTTTTT.

This rearrangement joins TRBV30 to TRBJ1-2; D remains unclear. V was clipped by 4 bases and J by 7 bases, with 13 bases between them. Germline V lookup: CDR1 GTSNPN, CDR2 SVGIG (reference sequence). The length of the CDR3 is 12 residues. Here the CDR3 DNA reads TGTGCCTGGATTGGAGGCGTCGGTGGCTACACCTTC. Translating it yields CAWIGGVGGYTF.

J is TRBJ2-3 and V is TRBV5-1; 8 bases are a match to TRBD2. Germline V gives CDR1 SGHRS, CDR2 YFSETQ. The CDR3 consists of 15 residues. Trimming took 0 bases from V and 4 from J; bases not matched to a gene: 4. CDR3 DNA sequence: TGCGCCAGCAGCTTGGCGGGACTAGTTTCAGATACGCAGTATTTT. It is translated as CASSLAGLVSDTQYF. The full variable domain, with the rest looked up from reference TRBV5-1 and TRBJ2-3, is KAGVTQTPRYLIKTRGQQVTLSCSPISGHRSVSWYQQTPGQGLQFLFEYFSETQRNKGNFPGRFSGRQFSNSRSEMNVSTLELGDSALYLCASSLAGLVSDTQYFGPGTRLTVL.

This clone appeared a few times. V gene TRBV14 combines with J gene TRBJ1-2; TRBD1 agrees at 7 bases. This CDR3 is 13 amino acids long. Germline loops: CDR1 SGHDN, CDR2 FVKESK. With V trimmed by 4 bases and J by 5 bases, 4 bases remained unmatched. In nucleotides, the CDR3 is TGTGCCAGCAGCCGGACAGGCTGGTATGGCTACACCTTC. Protein: CASSRTGWYGYTF.

The chain is built from TRBV13 and TRBJ2-1; D is undetermined. V was shortened by 2 bases and J by 5 bases, with 7 bases between the two germline ends. This CDR3 contains 13 residues. CDR1 and CDR2 from the germline V gene are PRHDT and FYEKMQ (reference sequence). CDR3: CASSLTVNNEQFF. The DNA of the CDR3 is TGTGCCAGCAGCTTAACAGTCAACAATGAGCAGTTCTTC.

This clone was observed a handful of times. V usage is TRBV29-1 and J usage is TRBJ2-1; D is unclear. The germline CDR1 and CDR2 sequences are SQVTM and ANQGSEA. The CDR3 spans 12 residues. Trimming left V 8 bases short and J 6 bases short, with 14 bases between. The CDR3 DNA sequence: TGCAGCCATCCGGGTGTTGGCAATGAGCAGTTCTTC. Translating it yields CSHPGVGNEQFF.

The chain carries TRBV5-1 and TRBJ2-5; 14 bases fit TRBD2. The CDR3 length is 17 residues. J gave up 5 bases and V 4 bases, and 10 bases lay outside the gene matches. Germline lookup yields CDR1 SGHRS and CDR2 YFSETQ. DNA for the CDR3: TGCGCCAGCAGCCCCGGGACTAGCGGGGGCCCGGAGGAGACCCAGTACTTC. Its protein is CASSPGTSGGPEETQYF.

The chain combines TRBV30 with TRBJ2-7; 10 bases are shared with TRBD2. V dropped 0 bases and J dropped 7; count of bases not matched to a gene: 9. Germline assignment: CDR1 GTSNPN and CDR2 SVGIG (reference sequence). The CDR3 loop spans 15 amino acids. For the CDR3, the DNA is TGTGCCTGGAGTGTAAGGACTAGCGGTGGTAGAGAGCAGTACTTC. Translating it yields CAWSVRTSGGREQYF. Variable domain in full (rest from reference TRBV30 and TRBJ2-7): SQTIHQWPATLVQPVGSPLSLECTVEGTSNPNLYWYRQAAGRGLQLLFYSVGIGQISSEVPQNLSASRPQDRQFILSSKKLLLSDSGFYLCAWSVRTSGGREQYFGPGTRLTVT.

The chain carries TRBV10-3 and TRBJ2-5, with 9 bases that match TRBD2. The germline CDR1 and CDR2 sequences are ENHRY and SYGVKD. Trimming cost V 5 bases and J 2 bases; bases outside gene matches: 3. CDR3 length equals 14 residues. The CDR3 DNA sequence: TGTGCCATCAGTAGACTAGCGGAACAAGAGACCCAGTACTTC. Protein product: CAISRLAEQETQYF.

The rearrangement links TRBV6-5 to TRBJ1-5, with 7 bases matching TRBD1. V shed 7 bases and J 5 bases; nucleotides not matched to a gene: 8. Germline V gives CDR1 MNHEY, CDR2 SVGAGI. The CDR3 consists of 14 residues. This chain's CDR3 is CASTIRDRDQPQHF. The CDR3 DNA reads as TGTGCCAGCACAATCCGGGACAGAGATCAGCCCCAGCATTTT.

This chain uses TRBV2 with TRBJ2-7; D is uncertain. Germline V CDR1 and CDR2: SNHLY, FYNNEI. CDR3 length equals 11 residues. V lost 6 bases and J 4 bases, leaving 7 bases between the germline ends. The DNA of the CDR3 is TGTGCCAGCAGCGCCAAGTACGAGCAGTACTTC. Protein product: CASSAKYEQYF.

J is TRBJ2-7 and V is TRBV20-1, with no clear D. CDR1 DFQATT and CDR2 SNEGSKA come from the germline V gene (reference sequence). CDR3 length: 10 amino acids. Trimming cost V 6 bases and J 4 bases, with 7 bases left between them. The CDR3 sequence is CSARLYEQYF. CDR3 nucleotide sequence: TGCAGTGCGCGCCTTTACGAGCAGTACTTC.

This sequence joins TRBV28 and TRBJ1-5; D gene uncertain. The germline CDR1 and CDR2 sequences are MDHEN and SYDVKM. The CDR3 runs to 13 residues. V lost 7 bases to trimming and J lost 5 bases, with 12 bases between them. CDR3 residues: CASTGNTDQPQHF. As DNA, the CDR3 is TGTGCCAGCACAGGAAACACCGATCAGCCCCAGCATTTT.

The chain recombines TRBV10-3 with TRBJ2-2, with TRBD1 matching over 9 bases. CDR3 length equals 14 residues. CDR1 is ENHRY, CDR2 SYGVKD, per germline. V lost 8 bases to trimming and J lost 6 bases; unmatched junction nucleotides: 7. CDR3 amino acids: CAIWTGDGAGELFF. Written as DNA, the CDR3 is TGTGCCATCTGGACAGGGGACGGTGCCGGGGAGCTGTTTTTT.